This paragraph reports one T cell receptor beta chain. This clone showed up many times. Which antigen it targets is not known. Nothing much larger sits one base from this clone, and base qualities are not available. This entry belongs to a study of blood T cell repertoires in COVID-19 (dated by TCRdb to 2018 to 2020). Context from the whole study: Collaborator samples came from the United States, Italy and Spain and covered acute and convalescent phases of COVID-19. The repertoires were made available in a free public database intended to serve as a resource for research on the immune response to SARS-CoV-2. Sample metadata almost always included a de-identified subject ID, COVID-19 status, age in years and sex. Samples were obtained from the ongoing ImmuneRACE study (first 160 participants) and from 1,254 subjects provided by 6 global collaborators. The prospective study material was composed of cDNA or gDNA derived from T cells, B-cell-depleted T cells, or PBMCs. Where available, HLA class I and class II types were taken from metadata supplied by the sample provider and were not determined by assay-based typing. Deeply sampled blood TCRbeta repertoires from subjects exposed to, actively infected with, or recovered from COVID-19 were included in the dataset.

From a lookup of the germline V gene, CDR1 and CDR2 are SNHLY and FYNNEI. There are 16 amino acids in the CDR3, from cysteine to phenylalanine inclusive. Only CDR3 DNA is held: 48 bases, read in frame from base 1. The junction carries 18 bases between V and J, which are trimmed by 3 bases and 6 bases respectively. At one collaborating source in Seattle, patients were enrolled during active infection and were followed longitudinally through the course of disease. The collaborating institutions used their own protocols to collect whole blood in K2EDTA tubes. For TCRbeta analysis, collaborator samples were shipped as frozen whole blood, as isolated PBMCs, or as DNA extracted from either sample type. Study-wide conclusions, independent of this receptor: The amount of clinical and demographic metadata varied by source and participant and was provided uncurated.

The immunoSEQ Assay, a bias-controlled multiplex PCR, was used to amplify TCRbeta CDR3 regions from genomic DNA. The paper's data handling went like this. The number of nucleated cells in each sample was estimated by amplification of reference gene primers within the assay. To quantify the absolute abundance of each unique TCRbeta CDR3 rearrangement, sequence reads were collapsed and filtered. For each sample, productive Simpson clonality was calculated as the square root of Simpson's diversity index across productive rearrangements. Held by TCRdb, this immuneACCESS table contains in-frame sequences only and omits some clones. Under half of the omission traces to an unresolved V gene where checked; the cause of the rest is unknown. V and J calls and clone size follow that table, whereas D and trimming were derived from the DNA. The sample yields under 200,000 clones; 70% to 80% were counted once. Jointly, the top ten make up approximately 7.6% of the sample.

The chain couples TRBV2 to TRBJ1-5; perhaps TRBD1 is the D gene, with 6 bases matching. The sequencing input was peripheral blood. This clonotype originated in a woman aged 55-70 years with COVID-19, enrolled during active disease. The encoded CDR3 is CASSETTGKAGQPQHF. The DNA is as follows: TGTGCCAGCAGTGAGACTACAGGGAAGGCCGGTCAGCCCCAGCATTTT.